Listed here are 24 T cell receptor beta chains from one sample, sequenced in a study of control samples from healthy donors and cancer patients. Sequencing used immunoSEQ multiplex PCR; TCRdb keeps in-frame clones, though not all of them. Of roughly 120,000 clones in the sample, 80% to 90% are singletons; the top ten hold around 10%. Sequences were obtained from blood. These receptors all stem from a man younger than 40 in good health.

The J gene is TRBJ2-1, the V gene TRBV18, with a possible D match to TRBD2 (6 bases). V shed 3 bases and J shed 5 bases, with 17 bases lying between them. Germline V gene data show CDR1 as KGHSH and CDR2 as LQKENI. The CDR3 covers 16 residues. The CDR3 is CASSPIGGSGNNEQFF. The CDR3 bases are TGTGCCAGCTCACCTATCGGCGGTAGCGGAAACAATGAGCAGTTCTTC. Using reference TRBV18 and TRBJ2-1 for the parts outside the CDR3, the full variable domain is NAGVMQNPRHLVRRRGQEARLRCSPMKGHSHVYWYRQLPEEGLKFMVYLQKENIIDESGMPKERFSAEFPKEGPSILRIQQVVRGDSAAYFCASSPIGGSGNNEQFFGPGTRLTVL.

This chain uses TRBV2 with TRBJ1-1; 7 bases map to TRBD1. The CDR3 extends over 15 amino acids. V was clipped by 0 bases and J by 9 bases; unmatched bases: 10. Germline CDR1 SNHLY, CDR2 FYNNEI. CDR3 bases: TGTGCCAGCAGTGAAGCGGAGTATAACAGGGGAAAAGCTTTCTTT. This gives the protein CASSEAEYNRGKAFF.

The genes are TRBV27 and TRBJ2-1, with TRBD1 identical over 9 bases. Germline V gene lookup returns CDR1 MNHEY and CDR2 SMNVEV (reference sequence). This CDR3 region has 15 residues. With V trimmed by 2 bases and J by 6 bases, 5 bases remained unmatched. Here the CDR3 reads CASSLVGTGSNEQFF. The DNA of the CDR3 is TGTGCCAGCAGTTTAGTAGGGACAGGGAGCAATGAGCAGTTCTTC.

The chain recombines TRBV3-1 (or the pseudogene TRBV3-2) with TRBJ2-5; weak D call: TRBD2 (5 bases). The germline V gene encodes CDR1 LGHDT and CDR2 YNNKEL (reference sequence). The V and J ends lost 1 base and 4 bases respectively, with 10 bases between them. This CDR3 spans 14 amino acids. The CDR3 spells CASSQGRFGETQYF. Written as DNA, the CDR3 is TGTGCCAGCAGCCAAGGGAGGTTTGGAGAGACCCAGTACTTC.

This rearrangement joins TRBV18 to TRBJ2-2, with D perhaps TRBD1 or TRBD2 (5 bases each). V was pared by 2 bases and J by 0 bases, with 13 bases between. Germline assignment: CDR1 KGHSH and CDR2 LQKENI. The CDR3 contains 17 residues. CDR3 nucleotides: TGTGCCAGCTCACCAACGGGACGGCTTTCGAACACCGGGGAGCTGTTTTTT. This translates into CASSPTGRLSNTGELFF.

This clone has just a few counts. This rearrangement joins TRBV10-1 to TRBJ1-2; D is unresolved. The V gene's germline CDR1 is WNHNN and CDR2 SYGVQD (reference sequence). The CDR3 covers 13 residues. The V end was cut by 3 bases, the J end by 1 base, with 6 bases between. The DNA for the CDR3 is TGCGCCAGCAGTGAATTCCGTAACTATGGCTACACCTTC. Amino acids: CASSEFRNYGYTF.

CDR3: CAIGSGPTYEQYV. CDR3 DNA: TGTGCCATCGGTAGCGGACCTACCTACGAGCAGTACGTC. The V and J genes are TRBV10-3 and TRBJ2-7; D possibly corresponds to TRBD2 (6 bases). The V end was cut by 8 bases, the J end by 2 bases, with 13 bases between. The CDR3 is made up of 13 amino acids. The germline CDR1 and CDR2 sequences are ENHRY and SYGVKD.

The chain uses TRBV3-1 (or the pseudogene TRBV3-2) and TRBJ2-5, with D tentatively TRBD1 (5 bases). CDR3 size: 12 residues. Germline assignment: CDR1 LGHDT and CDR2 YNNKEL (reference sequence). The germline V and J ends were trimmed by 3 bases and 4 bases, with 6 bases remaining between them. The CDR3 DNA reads TGTGCCAGCAGCCATCAGGGAGAGACCCAGTACTTC. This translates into CASSHQGETQYF.

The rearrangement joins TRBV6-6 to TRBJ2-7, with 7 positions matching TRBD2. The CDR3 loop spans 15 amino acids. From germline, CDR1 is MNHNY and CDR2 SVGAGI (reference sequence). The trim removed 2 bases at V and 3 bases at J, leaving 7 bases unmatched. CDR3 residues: CASSYRTSDYYEQYF. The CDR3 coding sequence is TGTGCCAGCAGTTACCGGACTAGTGATTACTACGAGCAGTACTTC.

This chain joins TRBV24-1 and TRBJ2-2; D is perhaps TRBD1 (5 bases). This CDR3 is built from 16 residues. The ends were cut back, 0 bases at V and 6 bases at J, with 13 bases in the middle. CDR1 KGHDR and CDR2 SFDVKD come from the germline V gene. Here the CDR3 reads CATSDLAGKSSGELFF. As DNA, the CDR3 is TGTGCCACCAGTGATTTGGCAGGGAAGAGTTCCGGGGAGCTGTTTTTT.

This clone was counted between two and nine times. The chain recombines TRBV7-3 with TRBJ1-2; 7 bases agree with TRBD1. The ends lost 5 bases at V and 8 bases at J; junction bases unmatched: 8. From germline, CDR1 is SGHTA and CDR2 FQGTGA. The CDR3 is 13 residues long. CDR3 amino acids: CASSPQTGTGYTF. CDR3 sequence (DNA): TGTGCCAGCAGCCCCCAGACAGGGACCGGCTACACCTTC.

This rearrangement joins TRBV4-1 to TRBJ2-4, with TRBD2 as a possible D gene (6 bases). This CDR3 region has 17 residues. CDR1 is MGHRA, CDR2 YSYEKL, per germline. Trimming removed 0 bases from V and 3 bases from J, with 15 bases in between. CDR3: CASSQDMREAGKNIQYF. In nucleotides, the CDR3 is TGCGCCAGCAGCCAAGATATGAGGGAGGCGGGCAAAAACATTCAGTACTTC.

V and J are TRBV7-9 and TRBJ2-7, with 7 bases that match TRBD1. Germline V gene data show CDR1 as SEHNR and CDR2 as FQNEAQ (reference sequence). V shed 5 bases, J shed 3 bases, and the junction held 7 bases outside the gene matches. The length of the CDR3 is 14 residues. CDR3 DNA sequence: TGTGCCAGCAGCCCCAGGGACAGAAGCTACGAGCAGTACTTC. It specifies CASSPRDRSYEQYF.

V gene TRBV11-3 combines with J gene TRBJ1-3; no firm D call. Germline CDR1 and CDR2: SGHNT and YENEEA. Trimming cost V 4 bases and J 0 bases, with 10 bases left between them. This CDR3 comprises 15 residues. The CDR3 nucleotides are TGTGCCAGCAGCTCGACCTACGACTCTGGAAACACCATATATTTT. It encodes CASSSTYDSGNTIYF.

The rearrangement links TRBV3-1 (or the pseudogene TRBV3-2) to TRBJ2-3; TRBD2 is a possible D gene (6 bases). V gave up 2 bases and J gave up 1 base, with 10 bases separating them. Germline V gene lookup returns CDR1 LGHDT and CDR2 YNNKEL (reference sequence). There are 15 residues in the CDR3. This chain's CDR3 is CASSQPGVGTDTQYF. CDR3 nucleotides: TGTGCCAGCAGCCAACCGGGGGTAGGCACAGATACGCAGTATTTT.

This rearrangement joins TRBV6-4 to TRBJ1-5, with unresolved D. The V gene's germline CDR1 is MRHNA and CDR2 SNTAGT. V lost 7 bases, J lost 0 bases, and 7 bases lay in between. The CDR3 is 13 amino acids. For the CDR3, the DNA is TGTGCCAGCAAAGACCGTAGCAATCAGCCCCAGCATTTT. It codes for CASKDRSNQPQHF.

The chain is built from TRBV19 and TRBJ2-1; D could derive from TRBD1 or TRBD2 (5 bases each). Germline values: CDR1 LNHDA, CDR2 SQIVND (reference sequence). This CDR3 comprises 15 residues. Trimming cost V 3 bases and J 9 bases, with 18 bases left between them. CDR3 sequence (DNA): TGTGCCAGTAGTATCGAGGGACGAGGCCCGGGTGAGCAGTTCTTC. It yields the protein CASSIEGRGPGEQFF.

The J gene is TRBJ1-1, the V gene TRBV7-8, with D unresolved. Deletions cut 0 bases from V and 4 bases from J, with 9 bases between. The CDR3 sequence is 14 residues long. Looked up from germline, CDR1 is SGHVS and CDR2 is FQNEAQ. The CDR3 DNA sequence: TGTGCCAGCAGCTTAGCCTCTTTAGGCACTGAAGCTTTCTTT. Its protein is CASSLASLGTEAFF.

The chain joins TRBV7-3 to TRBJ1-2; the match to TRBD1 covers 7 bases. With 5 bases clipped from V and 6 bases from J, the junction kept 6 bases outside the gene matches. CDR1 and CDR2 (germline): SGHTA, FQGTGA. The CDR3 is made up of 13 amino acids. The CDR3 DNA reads TGTGCCAGCAGCGATCAGACAGGGCATGGCTACACCTTC. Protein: CASSDQTGHGYTF.

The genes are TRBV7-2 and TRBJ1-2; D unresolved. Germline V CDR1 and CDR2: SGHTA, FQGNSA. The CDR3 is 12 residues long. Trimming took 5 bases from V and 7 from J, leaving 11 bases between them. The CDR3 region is CASSPLMGGYTF. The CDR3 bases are TGTGCCAGCAGCCCCCTCATGGGTGGCTACACCTTC.

CDR3 region: CASSASRTAYEQYF. The CDR3 bases are TGCGCCAGCAGCGCCTCCCGGACAGCCTACGAGCAGTACTTC. The genes are TRBV5-1 and TRBJ2-7, with D possibly TRBD1 on 6 matching bases. The germline CDR1 and CDR2 sequences are SGHRS and YFSETQ. V was cut by 4 bases and J by 2 bases, with 13 bases left in between. The CDR3 is 14 residues long.

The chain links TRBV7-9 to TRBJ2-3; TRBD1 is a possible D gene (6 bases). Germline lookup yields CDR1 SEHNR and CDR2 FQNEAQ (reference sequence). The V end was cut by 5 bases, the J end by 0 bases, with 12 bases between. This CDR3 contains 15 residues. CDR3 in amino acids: CASSLRTASTDTQYF. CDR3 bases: TGTGCCAGCAGCCTCCGGACAGCTAGCACAGATACGCAGTATTTT.

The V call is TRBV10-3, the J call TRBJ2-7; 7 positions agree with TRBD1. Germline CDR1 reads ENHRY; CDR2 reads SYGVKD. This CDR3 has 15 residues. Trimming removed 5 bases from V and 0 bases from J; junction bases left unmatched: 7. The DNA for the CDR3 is TGTGCCATCAGTCAGGGACAGAGAAGCTCCTACGAGCAGTACGTC. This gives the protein CAISQGQRSSYEQYV.

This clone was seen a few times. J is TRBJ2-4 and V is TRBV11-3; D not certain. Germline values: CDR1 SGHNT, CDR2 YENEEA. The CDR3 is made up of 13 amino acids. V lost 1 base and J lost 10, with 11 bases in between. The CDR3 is CASSLAAERIQYF. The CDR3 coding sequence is TGTGCCAGCAGCTTAGCGGCCGAGAGGATTCAGTACTTC.